Below, 14 T cell receptor beta chains from the same sample are listed, as sequenced in a study of shared clonotypes between healthy human individuals. Here immunoSEQ multiplex PCR was the method, and the copy in TCRdb shows in-frame clones only, minus some. The table has fewer than 850,000 clones, less than 95% seen once. The sample was memory CD8+ T cells from PBMCs. Subset denoted: CD45RO+ cells pooled with CCR7-negative TemRA cells. These receptors were obtained from a man aged 18 to 30 in good health. Some clones in this sample may be carry-over from other donors' samples.

CDR3 nucleotides: TGTGCCAACCGGGACCCGACGAACACCGGGGAGCTGTTTTTT. Residues: CANRDPTNTGELFF. The gene calls are TRBV2 and TRBJ2-2, with D possibly being TRBD1 or TRBD2 (5 bases each). V was pared by 10 bases and J by 0 bases, with 12 bases between. The CDR3 length is 14 residues. Germline lookup yields CDR1 SNHLY and CDR2 FYNNEI. The full variable domain, in which reference TRBV2 and TRBJ2-2 provide the parts outside the CDR3, is EPEVTQTPSHQVTQMGQEVILRCVPISNHLYFYWYRQILGQKVEFLVSFYNNEISEKSEIFDDQFSVERPDGSNFTLKIRSTKLEDSAMYFCANRDPTNTGELFFGEGSRLTVL.

The chain joins TRBV7-2 to TRBJ2-7, with a tentative D call TRBD2 (6 bases). Germline V lookup: CDR1 SGHTA, CDR2 FQGNSA. The CDR3 runs 12 residues. The ends were cut back, 6 bases at V and 3 bases at J, with 9 bases in the middle. CDR3 DNA: TGTGCCAGCAGGGCTAGCGACTACGAGCAGTACTTC. Residues: CASRASDYEQYF.

The rearrangement uses TRBV19 and TRBJ2-7; 12 bases agree with TRBD2. After removal of 1 base from V and 3 bases from J, the junction contained 4 bases not matched to a gene. This CDR3 region has 16 residues. Per the germline V gene, CDR1 is LNHDA and CDR2 is SQIVND (reference sequence). The CDR3 reads CASSIGGLAGIYEQYF. The CDR3 DNA follows: TGTGCCAGTAGTATAGGCGGACTAGCGGGAATCTACGAGCAGTACTTC.

The chain links TRBV7-9 to TRBJ1-1, with D unresolved. V was clipped by 3 bases and J by 3 bases, with 17 bases between them. The V gene's germline CDR1 is SEHNR and CDR2 FQNEAQ (reference sequence). The CDR3 is 16 residues long. CDR3 residues: CASSLRTGVQDTEAFF. CDR3 nucleotide sequence: TGTGCCAGCAGCTTGAGGACGGGCGTCCAGGACACTGAAGCTTTCTTT.

This chain joins TRBV19 and TRBJ2-1, with 9 bases that match TRBD1. The germline gives CDR1 LNHDA, CDR2 SQIVND (reference sequence). The CDR3 sequence is 17 residues long. V shed 0 bases and J 0 bases; nucleotides not matched to a gene: 3. In DNA, the CDR3 is TGTGCCAGTAGTATAGACCGGGACAGGGTCTCCTACAATGAGCAGTTCTTC. This codes for CASSIDRDRVSYNEQFF.

The chain combines TRBV5-4 with TRBJ2-1; 7 nucleotides line up with TRBD1. V lost 7 bases to trimming and J lost 4 bases; unmatched junction nucleotides: 8. This CDR3 spans 14 amino acids. Germline V gene lookup returns CDR1 SGHNT and CDR2 YYREEE (reference sequence). This CDR3 reads CASGWDRLYNEQFF. The DNA of the CDR3 is TGTGCCAGCGGATGGGACAGACTATACAATGAGCAGTTCTTC.

The genes are TRBV6-5 and TRBJ2-1; 10 bases are a match to TRBD2. The germline V gene encodes CDR1 MNHEY and CDR2 SVGAGI. The CDR3 is made up of 16 amino acids. Trimming at V came to 2 bases and at J to 5 bases, leaving 6 bases not matched to a gene. In nucleotides, the CDR3 is TGTGCCAGCAGTTACCCGACTAGCGGGTTGGACAATGAGCAGTTCTTC. Amino acid sequence: CASSYPTSGLDNEQFF.

The table lists this clone with a few counts. The chain combines TRBV7-3 with TRBJ1-3, with D perhaps matching TRBD1 (5 bases). V was pared by 5 bases and J by 2 bases, with 13 bases between. Germline CDR1 is SGHTA and CDR2 is FQGTGA. This CDR3 has 15 residues. Here the CDR3 DNA reads TGTGCCAGCAGCCTCGGGGGAGGAACTGGAAACACCATATATTTT. Protein: CASSLGGGTGNTIYF.

This clone has just one count. The chain couples TRBV28 to TRBJ1-1; the match to TRBD1 covers 7 bases. The CDR3 has 14 amino acids. Germline loops: CDR1 MDHEN, CDR2 SYDVKM. V shed 6 bases and J 4 bases; nucleotides not matched to a gene: 8. CDR3 amino acids: CASRQGVGSTEAFF. CDR3 in DNA: TGTGCCAGCAGGCAGGGGGTGGGGAGCACTGAAGCTTTCTTT. The full variable domain, with the rest looked up from reference TRBV28 and TRBJ1-1, is DVKVTQSSRYLVKRTGEKVFLECVQDMDHENMFWYRQDPGLGLRLIYFSYDVKMKEKGDIPEGYSVSREKKERFSLILESASTNQTSMYLCASRQGVGSTEAFFGQGTRLTVV.

The rearrangement joins TRBV6-6 to TRBJ1-2; D is possibly TRBD1 (5 bases). Per the germline V gene, CDR1 is MNHNY and CDR2 is SVGAGI (reference sequence). This CDR3 is 15 amino acids long. V lost 4 bases to trimming and J lost 4 bases, with 16 bases between them. CDR3 protein: CASSSRGRSIYGYTF. The DNA of the CDR3 is TGTGCCAGCAGTTCAAGGGGCCGATCGATCTATGGCTACACCTTC.

This clone turned up a few times. The genes are TRBV9 and TRBJ2-2, with a possible D match to TRBD2 (5 bases). CDR3 length: 14 amino acids. With 7 bases removed from V and 6 bases from J, the gap between germline ends came to 16 bases. Per germline, CDR1 SGDLS and CDR2 YYNGEE. The CDR3 loop is CASAPSEAPGELFF. The CDR3 DNA reads as TGTGCCAGCGCGCCCTCGGAGGCACCCGGGGAGCTGTTTTTT.

This rearrangement joins TRBV27 to TRBJ1-5; D is perhaps TRBD1 (5 bases). The V end was cut by 8 bases, the J end by 0 bases, with 8 bases between. Germline CDR1 is MNHEY and CDR2 is SMNVEV (reference sequence). The CDR3 sequence is 13 residues long. This CDR3 is CASGGGSNQPQHF. The CDR3 DNA sequence: TGTGCCAGCGGGGGGGGTAGCAATCAGCCCCAGCATTTT.

The CDR3 spells CASRQGGVSTDTQYF. The CDR3 DNA sequence: TGTGCCAGCAGGCAGGGTGGGGTTAGCACAGATACGCAGTATTTT. The rearrangement joins TRBV6-1 to TRBJ2-3; TRBD1 might be the D (5 bases). The germline V gene encodes CDR1 MNHNS and CDR2 SASEGT. V was pared by 6 bases and J by 0 bases, with 13 bases between. The CDR3 is made up of 15 amino acids.

The chain couples TRBV14 to TRBJ2-5, with 7 bases matching TRBD2. With 6 bases clipped from V and 4 bases from J, the junction kept 14 bases outside the gene matches. The CDR3 has 16 amino acids. Per the germline V gene, CDR1 is SGHDN and CDR2 is FVKESK. The CDR3 sequence is CASSAIRGEEGETQYF. The CDR3 coding sequence is TGTGCCAGCAGTGCCATCCGGGGGGAAGAGGGAGAGACCCAGTACTTC. Together with reference TRBV14 and TRBJ2-5, the CDR3 gives the full variable domain: EAGVTQFPSHSVIEKGQTVTLRCDPISGHDNLYWYRRVMGKEIKFLLHFVKESKQDESGMPNNRFLAERTGGTYSTLKVQPAELEDSGVYFCASSAIRGEEGETQYFGPGTRLLVL.